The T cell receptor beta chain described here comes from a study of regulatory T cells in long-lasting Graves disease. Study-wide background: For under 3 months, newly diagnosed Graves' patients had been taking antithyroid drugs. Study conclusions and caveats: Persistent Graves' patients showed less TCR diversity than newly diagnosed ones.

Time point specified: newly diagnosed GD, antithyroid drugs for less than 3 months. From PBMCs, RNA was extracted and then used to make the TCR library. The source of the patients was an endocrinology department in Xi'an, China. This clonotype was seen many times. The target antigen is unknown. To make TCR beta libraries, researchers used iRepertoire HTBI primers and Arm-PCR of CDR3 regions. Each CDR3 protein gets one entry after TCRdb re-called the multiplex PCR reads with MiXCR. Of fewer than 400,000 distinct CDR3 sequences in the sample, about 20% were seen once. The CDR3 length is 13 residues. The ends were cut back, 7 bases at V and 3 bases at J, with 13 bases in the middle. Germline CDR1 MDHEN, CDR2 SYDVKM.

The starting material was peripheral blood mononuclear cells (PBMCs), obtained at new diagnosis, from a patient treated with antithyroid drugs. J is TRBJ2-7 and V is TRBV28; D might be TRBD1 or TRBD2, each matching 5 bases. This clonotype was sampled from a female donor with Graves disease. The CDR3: CASNLGANYEQYF. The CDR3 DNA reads TGTGCCAGCAACCTCGGGGCCAACTACGAGCAGTACTTC.